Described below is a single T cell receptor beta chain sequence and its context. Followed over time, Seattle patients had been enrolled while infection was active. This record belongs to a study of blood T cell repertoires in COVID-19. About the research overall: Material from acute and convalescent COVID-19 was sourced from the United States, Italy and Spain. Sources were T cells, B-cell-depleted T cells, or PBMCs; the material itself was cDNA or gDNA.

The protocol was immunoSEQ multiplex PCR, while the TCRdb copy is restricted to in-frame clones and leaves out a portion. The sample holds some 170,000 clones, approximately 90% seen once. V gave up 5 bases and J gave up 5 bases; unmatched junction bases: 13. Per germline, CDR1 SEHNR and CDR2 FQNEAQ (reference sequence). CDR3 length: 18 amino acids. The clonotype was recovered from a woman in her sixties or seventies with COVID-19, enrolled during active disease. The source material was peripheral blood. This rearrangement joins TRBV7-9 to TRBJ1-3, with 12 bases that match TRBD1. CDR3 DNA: TGTGCCAGCAGCCCAATTTCCGGGACAGGGGGCTGGCGAAACACCATATATTTT. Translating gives CASSPISGTGGWRNTIYF.